This T cell receptor (beta chain) was found in a study of blood T cells in healthy people across ages. The people who gave samples were healthy Caucasians from Russia, aged about 6 to 95. Each donor gave approximately 9.5 milliliters of peripheral blood. Broader study findings: Per million T cells, the diversity of TCR beta decreased roughly linearly as age advanced.

A second PCR of roughly 7 to 11 cycles used a sample-barcoded 5' primer and a J-beta primer mix. Each CDR3 protein is one row after TCRdb ran MiXCR on the 5' RACE reads. Of some 860,000 distinct CDR3 sequences detected, roughly 50% appear once; the ten largest clones hold approximately 24%. Worth noting for this clonotype: Its antigen remains unknown.

With 5 bases removed from V and 6 bases from J, the gap between germline ends came to 18 bases. This CDR3 has 15 amino acids. The germline CDR1 and CDR2 sequences are SEHNR and FQNEAQ (reference sequence). The rearrangement uses TRBV7-9 and TRBJ2-3; D is undetermined. The TCR comes from a man aged 35-49 years in good health. Sequencing used blood. The DNA of the CDR3 is TGTGCCAGCAGCCCCAGCGACACCGGGTTGGATACGCAGTATTTT. This translates into CASSPSDTGLDTQYF.